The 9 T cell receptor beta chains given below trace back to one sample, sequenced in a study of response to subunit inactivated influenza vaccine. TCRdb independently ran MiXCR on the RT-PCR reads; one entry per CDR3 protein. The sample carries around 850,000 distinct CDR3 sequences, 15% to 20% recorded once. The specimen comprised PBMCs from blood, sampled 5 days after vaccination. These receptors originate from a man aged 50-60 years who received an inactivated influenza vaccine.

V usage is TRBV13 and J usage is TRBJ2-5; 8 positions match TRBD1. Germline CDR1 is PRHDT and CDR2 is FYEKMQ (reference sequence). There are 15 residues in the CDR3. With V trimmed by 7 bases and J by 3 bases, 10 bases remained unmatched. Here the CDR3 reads CASTSYGTGEETQYF. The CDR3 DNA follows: TGTGCCAGCACGTCATACGGGACAGGTGAAGAGACCCAGTACTTC.

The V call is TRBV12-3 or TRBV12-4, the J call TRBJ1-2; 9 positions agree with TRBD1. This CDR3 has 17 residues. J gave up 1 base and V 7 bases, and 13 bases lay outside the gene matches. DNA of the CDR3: TGTGCCAGCACCGACCTCGGGACAGGGACCCTTAACTATGGCTACACCTTC. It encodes CASTDLGTGTLNYGYTF.

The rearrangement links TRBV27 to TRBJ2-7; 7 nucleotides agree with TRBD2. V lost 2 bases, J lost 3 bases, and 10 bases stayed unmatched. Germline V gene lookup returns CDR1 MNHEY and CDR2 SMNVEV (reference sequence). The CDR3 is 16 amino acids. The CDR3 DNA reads TGTGCCAGCAGTTTAAAGCGAGGGAGGGCAATCTACGAGCAGTACTTC. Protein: CASSLKRGRAIYEQYF.

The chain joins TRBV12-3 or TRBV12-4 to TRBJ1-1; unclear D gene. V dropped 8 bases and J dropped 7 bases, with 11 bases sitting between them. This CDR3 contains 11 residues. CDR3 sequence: CASAKDGEAFF. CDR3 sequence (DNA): TGTGCCAGCGCAAAGGATGGTGAAGCTTTCTTT.

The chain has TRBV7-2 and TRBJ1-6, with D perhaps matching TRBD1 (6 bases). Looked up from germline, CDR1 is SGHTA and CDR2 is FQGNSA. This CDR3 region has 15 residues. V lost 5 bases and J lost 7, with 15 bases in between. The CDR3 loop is CASSLRLRGNSPLHF. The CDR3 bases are TGTGCCAGCAGCCTCCGGCTCAGGGGCAATTCACCCCTCCACTTT.

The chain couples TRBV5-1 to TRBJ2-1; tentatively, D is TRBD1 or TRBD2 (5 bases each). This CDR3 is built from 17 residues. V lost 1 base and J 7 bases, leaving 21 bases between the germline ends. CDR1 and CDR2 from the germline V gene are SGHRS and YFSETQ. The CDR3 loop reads CASSLFLGDQAPNEQFF. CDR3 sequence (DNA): TGCGCCAGCAGCTTGTTTTTGGGGGACCAGGCCCCTAATGAGCAGTTCTTC. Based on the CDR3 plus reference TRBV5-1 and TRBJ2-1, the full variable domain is KAGVTQTPRYLIKTRGQQVTLSCSPISGHRSVSWYQQTPGQGLQFLFEYFSETQRNKGNFPGRFSGRQFSNSRSEMNVSTLELGDSALYLCASSLFLGDQAPNEQFFGPGTRLTVL.

DNA for the CDR3: TGTGCCAGCAGCGCGGACAGGGCCCTTAACTATGGCTACACCTTC. This translates into CASSADRALNYGYTF. The V and J genes are TRBV7-9 and TRBJ1-2; 8 nucleotides line up with TRBD1. The V gene's germline CDR1 is SEHNR and CDR2 FQNEAQ (reference sequence). J gave up 1 base and V 5 bases, and 6 bases lay outside the gene matches. This CDR3 is 15 amino acids long.

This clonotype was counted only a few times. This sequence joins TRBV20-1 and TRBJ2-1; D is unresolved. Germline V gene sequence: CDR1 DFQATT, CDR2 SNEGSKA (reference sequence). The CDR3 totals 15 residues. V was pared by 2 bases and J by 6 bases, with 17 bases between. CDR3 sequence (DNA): TGCAGTGCTAGAATTTCGAGGACCCCTGGCAATGAGCAGTTCTTC. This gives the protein CSARISRTPGNEQFF.

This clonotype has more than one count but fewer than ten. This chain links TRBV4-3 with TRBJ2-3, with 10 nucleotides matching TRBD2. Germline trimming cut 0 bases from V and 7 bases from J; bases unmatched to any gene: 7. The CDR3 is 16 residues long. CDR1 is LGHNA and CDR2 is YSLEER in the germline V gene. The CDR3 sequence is CASSQEPSGSFYTQYF. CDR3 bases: TGCGCCAGCAGCCAAGAACCTAGCGGGAGTTTCTATACGCAGTATTTT.